The T cell receptor (beta chain) described here comes from a study of blood T cell repertoires in COVID-19. Study at large: T cells, B-cell-depleted T cells, or PBMCs provided the cDNA or gDNA that served as material.

Each participant's cohort was designated according to participant-reported clinical history. It was within 2 weeks before study entry that exposed participants met a COVID-19 case. The CDR3 extends over 13 amino acids. The V end was cut by 9 bases, the J end by 6 bases, with 15 bases between. The germline CDR1 and CDR2 sequences are SEHNR and FQNEAQ (reference sequence). Generated by immunoSEQ multiplex PCR, the TCRdb table keeps only in-frame clones and is missing some. The repertoire has about 220,000 clones, about 90% of them found once; the top ten carry over 13%. This receptor was taken from a man between 25 and 39 years old who had been exposed to COVID-19. The sequenced sample was PBMCs or T cells enriched from blood (not recorded which). The chain has TRBV7-9 and TRBJ1-5; maybe TRBD1 (6 bases). CDR3 nucleotide sequence: TGTGCCAGTAACACAGGGAAAGGTCAGCCCCAGCATTTT. Protein product: CASNTGKGQPQHF.